One sample yielded the 9 T cell receptor beta chains listed below, sequenced in a study of blood T cell repertoires in COVID-19. Only in-frame clones appear in the TCRdb table, and some are missing; sequencing was by immunoSEQ multiplex PCR. The sample includes about 180,000 clones, 85% of them seen just once. The specimen was peripheral blood. Every receptor here comes from a person between 65 and 80 years old with COVID-19, enrolled during active disease.

This chain joins TRBV29-1 and TRBJ1-1, with a weak D call TRBD1 (5 bases). The CDR3 totals 15 residues. Per the germline V gene, CDR1 is SQVTM and CDR2 is ANQGSEA. V gave up 4 bases and J gave up 1 base, with 16 bases separating them. CDR3 in DNA: TGCAGCGTTGCATCTGGGGCAGGGTCGAACACTGAAGCTTTCTTT. Protein product: CSVASGAGSNTEAFF.

This sequence joins TRBV7-9 and TRBJ2-7; TRBD2 matches at 7 bases. There are 14 residues in the CDR3. V was clipped by 5 bases and J by 5 bases; unmatched bases: 9. Germline-derived CDR1 and CDR2 are SEHNR and FQNEAQ (reference sequence). Here the CDR3 reads CASSTRPGGDEQYF. The CDR3 DNA follows: TGTGCCAGCAGCACTAGACCGGGAGGCGACGAGCAGTACTTC. Looking up the rest from reference TRBV7-9 and TRBJ2-7 gives the full variable domain: DTGVSQNPRHKITKRGQNVTFRCDPISEHNRLYWYRQTLGQGPEFLTYFQNEAQLEKSRLLSDRFSAERPKGSFSTLEIQRTEQGDSAMYLCASSTRPGGDEQYFGPGTRLTVT.

The chain combines TRBV5-1 with TRBJ2-6, with a possible D match to TRBD1 (6 bases). Germline V gives CDR1 SGHRS, CDR2 YFSETQ. V lost 4 bases and J lost 4, with 24 bases in between. The CDR3 runs 19 residues. This CDR3 is CASSPRSRGRGSGANVLTF. DNA of the CDR3: TGCGCCAGCAGCCCCCGGTCCCGCGGCAGGGGATCAGGGGCCAACGTCCTGACTTTC.

Only one count was recorded for this clone. For the CDR3, the DNA is TGTGCCAGCAGTTACTCCAGACTCAATGAGCAGTTCTTC. It codes for CASSYSRLNEQFF. This chain connects TRBV6-2 or TRBV6-3 to TRBJ2-1; no clear D gene. Germline values: CDR1 MNHEY, CDR2 SVGEGT. V was shortened by 0 bases and J by 6 bases, with 6 bases between the two germline ends. The CDR3 totals 13 residues.

The chain couples TRBV18 to TRBJ1-4; no definite D call. Germline CDR1 reads KGHSH; CDR2 reads LQKENI. Deletions cut 4 bases from V and 7 bases from J, with 13 bases between. CDR3 length: 14 residues. DNA for the CDR3: TGTGCCAGCTCACAAAACGGCGCGGCTGAAAAACTGTTTTTT. Amino acid sequence: CASSQNGAAEKLFF.

The chain combines TRBV28 with TRBJ2-5, with 9 bases aligning to TRBD2. This CDR3 has 14 residues. The V segment lost 8 bases and the J segment 2 bases; nucleotides outside the gene matches: 6. From germline, CDR1 is MDHEN and CDR2 SYDVKM. CDR3 nucleotides: TGTGCCAGCTCAACTAGCGGGCGGCAAGAGACCCAGTACTTC. This codes for CASSTSGRQETQYF.

This chain links TRBV7-2 with TRBJ1-5, with a weak D call TRBD1 (6 bases). This CDR3 is built from 13 residues. Looked up from germline, CDR1 is SGHTA and CDR2 is FQGNSA. Deletions cut 5 bases from V and 10 bases from J, with 15 bases between. The CDR3 region is CASSARGSEPQHF. The CDR3 DNA reads TGTGCCAGCAGCGCCAGGGGTTCGGAACCCCAGCATTTT.

The V and J genes are TRBV5-1 and TRBJ2-3; 10 nucleotides agree with TRBD2. The CDR3 has 17 residues. V shed 4 bases, J shed 2 bases, and the junction held 10 bases outside the gene matches. CDR1 SGHRS and CDR2 YFSETQ come from the germline V gene. The CDR3 spells CASSLRGSGRATDTQYF. In DNA, the CDR3 is TGCGCCAGCAGCCTCCGGGGGAGCGGGAGGGCCACAGATACGCAGTATTTT.

This clone has just one count. At one end, the junction sequence differs from germline, possibly due to a read error. This sample includes further DNA sequences coding for the same CDR3. CDR3 loop: CASTPTGNAEAFF. CDR3 in DNA: TGTGCCAGTACCCCAACAGGGAACGCTGAAGCTTTCTTT. The genes are TRBV19 and TRBJ1-1; D is perhaps TRBD1 (6 bases). The CDR3 length is 13 residues. Germline V gene sequence: CDR1 LNHDA, CDR2 SQIVND (reference sequence). The entire variable domain, with the rest obtained from reference TRBV19 and TRBJ1-1, is as follows: DGGITQSPKYLFRKEGQNVTLSCEQNLNHDAMYWYRQDPGQGLRLIYYSQIVNDFQKGDIAEGYSVSREKKESFPLTVTSAQKNPTAFYLCASTPTGNAEAFFGQGTRLTVV.